The 19 T cell receptor beta chains below were found in one sample sequenced in a study of T cell responses to AZD1222 COVID-19 vaccine. This table comes from immunoSEQ multiplex PCR, and its TCRdb copy is limited to in-frame clones, with some not included. This repertoire shows 130,000 to 150,000 clones, 80% to 90% found once; its top ten account for approximately 5.1%. The specimen comprised peripheral blood, sampled on day 0 of AZD1222 vaccination. The origin of the receptors is an adult in good health.

The V gene is TRBV5-1, the J gene TRBJ2-5, with D uncertain. The CDR3 has 14 amino acids. The germline CDR1 and CDR2 sequences are SGHRS and YFSETQ. The V gene lost 5 bases and the J gene lost 0 bases, with 11 bases spanning the gap. In DNA form, the CDR3 reads TGCGCCAGCAGTTCCCCCTCGTACCAAGAGACCCAGTACTTC. It specifies CASSSPSYQETQYF.

V is TRBV30 and J is TRBJ2-7; no definite D call. V was shortened by 1 base and J by 3 bases, with 10 bases between the two germline ends. Per the germline V gene, CDR1 is GTSNPN and CDR2 is SVGIG (reference sequence). The CDR3 extends over 13 amino acids. Here the CDR3 DNA reads TGTGCCTGGAGTGCTCGGATGTACTACGAGCAGTACTTC. It specifies CAWSARMYYEQYF.

The genes are TRBV5-1 and TRBJ1-1; tentatively, D is TRBD1 (5 bases). Germline CDR1 SGHRS, CDR2 YFSETQ. Trimming left V 2 bases short and J 1 base short, with 9 bases between. This CDR3 is built from 14 residues. The CDR3 coding sequence is TGCGCCAGCAGCTTAGGGACCGCGAACACTGAAGCTTTCTTT. Translation gives CASSLGTANTEAFF.

This clone came up a few times. The chain employs TRBV7-2 and TRBJ1-2, with TRBD1 identical over 7 bases. This CDR3 is built from 14 residues. V was clipped by 5 bases and J by 4 bases; unmatched bases: 7. The germline V gene encodes CDR1 SGHTA and CDR2 FQGNSA. The CDR3 is CASSQQGRTYGYTF. The DNA for the CDR3 is TGTGCCAGCAGCCAACAGGGGCGGACCTATGGCTACACCTTC.

The V call is TRBV11-2, the J call TRBJ2-1; D may match TRBD1 or TRBD2 (5 bases each). The V gene lost 5 bases and the J gene lost 2 bases, with 19 bases spanning the gap. The CDR3 runs 17 residues. Looked up from germline, CDR1 is SGHAT and CDR2 is FQNNGV. In DNA, the CDR3 is TGTGCCAGCAGCCAGGCCATTTATGGGACCACCTACAATGAGCAGTTCTTC. Protein: CASSQAIYGTTYNEQFF.

V and J are TRBV5-5 and TRBJ1-4; D remains ambiguous. Germline V gene data show CDR1 as SGHKS and CDR2 as YYEKEE (reference sequence). Trimming took 4 bases from V and 7 from J, leaving 14 bases between them. This CDR3 has 14 amino acids. For the CDR3, the DNA is TGTGCCAGCAGCCCCACGGCTATGAGTGAAAAACTGTTTTTT. It specifies CASSPTAMSEKLFF.

The V call is TRBV27, the J call TRBJ2-3; perhaps TRBD2 as D (7 bases). V was trimmed by 7 bases and J by 4 bases, leaving 18 bases between them. Germline-derived CDR1 and CDR2 are MNHEY and SMNVEV (reference sequence). The CDR3 contains 15 residues. Here the CDR3 reads CASKWEGVGPDTQYF. The CDR3 DNA reads as TGTGCCAGCAAGTGGGAGGGGGTGGGGCCAGATACGCAGTATTTT.

V and J are TRBV7-2 and TRBJ1-1; D is possibly TRBD1 (5 bases). The germline V gene has CDR1 SGHTA and CDR2 FQGNSA. The CDR3 consists of 15 residues. The ends were cut back, 3 bases at V and 1 base at J, with 12 bases in the middle. CDR3 bases: TGTGCCAGCAGCTTGACGGGGCTCGGGAACACTGAAGCTTTCTTT. Protein product: CASSLTGLGNTEAFF.

The table lists this clone with a count of one. V usage is TRBV27 and J usage is TRBJ2-7; D uncertain. The CDR3 contains 16 residues. CDR1 is MNHEY, CDR2 SMNVEV, per germline (reference sequence). V lost 2 bases to trimming and J lost 4 bases, with 18 bases between them. In nucleotides, the CDR3 is TGTGCCAGCAGTTTACGGCCCCCGGGTCCCAAGTACGAGCAGTACTTC. Translated, it gives CASSLRPPGPKYEQYF.

The V gene is TRBV28, the J gene TRBJ1-2; D not certain. Germline V gives CDR1 MDHEN, CDR2 SYDVKM. The CDR3 extends over 14 amino acids. V lost 6 bases to trimming and J lost 6 bases, with 17 bases between them. Here the CDR3 reads CASSTEGREDGYTF. CDR3 DNA sequence: TGTGCCAGCAGCACCGAAGGGCGTGAAGATGGCTACACCTTC.

The V gene is TRBV10-3, the J gene TRBJ2-7; perhaps D is TRBD1 or TRBD2 (7 bases each). Germline V CDR1 and CDR2: ENHRY, SYGVKD. The length of the CDR3 is 13 residues. The V end lost 8 bases, the J end lost 5 bases, and 16 bases lay between the germline ends. The chain's CDR3 is CAIAGGVEDEQYF. For the CDR3, the DNA is TGTGCCATCGCAGGGGGGGTCGAGGACGAGCAGTACTTC.

This clone was seen a single time. The V call is TRBV6-5, the J call TRBJ1-5, with D unresolved. Deletions cut 3 bases from V and 0 bases from J, with 9 bases between. This CDR3 has 15 amino acids. CDR1 is MNHEY, CDR2 SVGAGI, per germline. The CDR3 loop is CASSYNRNSNQPQHF. CDR3 in DNA: TGTGCCAGCAGTTATAATAGGAATAGCAATCAGCCCCAGCATTTT.

The gene calls are TRBV15 and TRBJ1-2, with TRBD1 matching 9 bases. Per the germline V gene, CDR1 is LNHNV and CDR2 is YYDKDF (reference sequence). This CDR3 spans 15 amino acids. The V and J ends lost 1 base and 7 bases, in that order; junction bases with no gene match: 7. CDR3 protein: CATSRGGQGAGGYTF. The CDR3 DNA reads as TGTGCCACCAGCAGAGGGGGACAGGGTGCTGGTGGCTACACCTTC. The whole variable domain, remainder taken from reference TRBV15 and TRBJ1-2, is DAMVIQNPRYQVTQFGKPVTLSCSQTLNHNVMYWYQQKSSQAPKLLFHYYDKDFNNEADTPDNFQSRRPNTSFCFLDIRSPGLGDTAMYLCATSRGGQGAGGYTFGSGTRLTVV.

This clone was counted once. The chain is built from TRBV11-2 and TRBJ2-7; no clear D. The CDR3 loop spans 11 amino acids. Per the germline V gene, CDR1 is SGHAT and CDR2 is FQNNGV. V was pared by 5 bases and J by 8 bases, with 10 bases between. The CDR3 here is CASSPMGKQYF. The CDR3 coding sequence is TGTGCCAGCAGCCCTATGGGAAAGCAGTACTTC.

The chain recombines TRBV6-5 with TRBJ1-3, with 8 nucleotides matching TRBD1. CDR1 and CDR2 from the germline V gene are MNHEY and SVGAGI. The V segment lost 4 bases and the J segment 0 bases; nucleotides outside the gene matches: 5. The CDR3 has 16 amino acids. The CDR3 bases are TGTGCCAGCAGTTCGGGACAGGCTGACTCTGGAAACACCATATATTTT. Its translation is CASSSGQADSGNTIYF.

The V and J genes are TRBV27 and TRBJ2-7; 8 bases are shared with TRBD1. Germline loops: CDR1 MNHEY, CDR2 SMNVEV (reference sequence). The CDR3 loop spans 14 amino acids. The V segment lost 9 bases and the J segment 3 bases; nucleotides outside the gene matches: 10. The CDR3 nucleotides read TGTGCCAGTTCGGGGGACAGGTCGATCTACGAGCAGTACTTC. Translated, it gives CASSGDRSIYEQYF.

This chain connects TRBV7-2 to TRBJ2-7, with 12 bases lining up with TRBD2. In germline, CDR1 is SGHTA, CDR2 FQGNSA. V shed 6 bases, J shed 4 bases, and the junction held 10 bases outside the gene matches. The CDR3 contains 16 residues. The CDR3 loop is CASSFTGGTSGYEQYF. CDR3 sequence (DNA): TGTGCCAGCAGTTTCACGGGCGGGACTAGCGGGTACGAGCAGTACTTC. The full variable domain, completed using reference TRBV7-2 and TRBJ2-7, is GAGVSQSPSNKVTEKGKDVELRCDPISGHTALYWYRQSLGQGLEFLIYFQGNSAPDKSGLPSDRFSAERTGGSVSTLTIQRTQQEDSAVYLCASSFTGGTSGYEQYFGPGTRLTVT.

The chain joins TRBV7-2 to TRBJ1-3; D is possibly TRBD1 (5 bases). The V end was cut by 1 base, the J end by 3 bases, with 13 bases between. Germline V gives CDR1 SGHTA, CDR2 FQGNSA. The CDR3 totals 16 residues. This CDR3 reads CASSLVGGSYGNTIYF. CDR3 nucleotides: TGTGCCAGCAGCTTAGTGGGGGGTTCATATGGAAACACCATATATTTT.

The rearrangement uses TRBV27 and TRBJ2-1; D is uncertain. V shed 10 bases and J shed 1 base, with 8 bases lying between them. The CDR3 sequence is 12 residues long. Germline values: CDR1 MNHEY, CDR2 SMNVEV (reference sequence). The CDR3 spells CAIGPSYNEQFF. DNA of the CDR3: TGTGCCATTGGGCCTTCCTACAATGAGCAGTTCTTC.